Each of the 30 T cell receptor beta chains below was sequenced from the same sample in a study of T cell changes during pregnancy in multiple sclerosis (dated by TCRdb to about 2019). Library construction relied on the immunoSEQ multiplex PCR assay. Not all clones reach the TCRdb copy of this immuneACCESS table, which keeps in-frame sequences only. Checked studies attribute under half of the gap to unresolved V genes and leave the rest unexplained. A total of more than 45,000 clones appear in this sample, around 90% of them only once. Around 0.27% of the sample is held by the ten biggest clonotypes. The source material was CD4+ T cells from peripheral blood mononuclear cells, sampled in the second trimester of pregnancy. The receptors originated from a female donor with multiple sclerosis, enrolled in a pregnancy study.

This rearrangement joins TRBV5-1 to TRBJ2-7, with D perhaps TRBD1 (6 bases). Germline CDR1 is SGHRS and CDR2 is YFSETQ. CDR3 length: 15 residues. The V and J ends lost 0 bases and 3 bases respectively, with 13 bases between them. CDR3 protein: CASSLGDRFYYEQYF. CDR3 nucleotide sequence: TGCGCCAGCAGCTTGGGAGACAGGTTCTACTACGAGCAGTACTTC.

This rearrangement joins TRBV18 to TRBJ2-1; tentatively, D is TRBD2 (6 bases). Germline V gene lookup returns CDR1 KGHSH and CDR2 LQKENI. The CDR3 totals 12 residues. V lost 5 bases and J 7 bases, leaving 9 bases between the germline ends. CDR3 sequence: CASSLGGNEQFF. The CDR3 DNA is TGTGCCAGCTCATTAGGAGGGAATGAGCAGTTCTTC.

This clone appeared once. The chain employs TRBV7-6 and TRBJ1-1; 8 nucleotides match TRBD1. Trimming removed 5 bases from V and 5 bases from J; junction bases left unmatched: 7. This CDR3 spans 14 amino acids. Germline CDR1 reads SGHVS; CDR2 reads FNYEAQ. CDR3 DNA: TGTGCCAGCAGCGCGTACAGGGGGAATACTGAAGCTTTCTTT. Translated, it gives CASSAYRGNTEAFF.

The chain uses TRBV7-9 and TRBJ2-3; 8 bases fit TRBD1. CDR3 length: 15 amino acids. Germline CDR1 reads SEHNR; CDR2 reads FQNEAQ (reference sequence). Trimming removed 7 bases from V and 2 bases from J; junction bases left unmatched: 8. CDR3 nucleotides: TGTGCCAGCACCGGGGACAGGACGTTCACAGATACGCAGTATTTT. Protein sequence: CASTGDRTFTDTQYF.

Written as DNA, the CDR3 is TGTGCCAGCAGCCAGCTAGCGGGAGGTACCGGGGAGCTGTTTTTT. Its protein product is CASSQLAGGTGELFF. The J gene is TRBJ2-2, the V gene TRBV7-9, with 11 bases matching TRBD2. Germline CDR1 SEHNR, CDR2 FQNEAQ (reference sequence). V dropped 5 bases and J dropped 5; count of bases not matched to a gene: 4. This CDR3 spans 15 amino acids.

The chain carries TRBV2 and TRBJ1-1; 8 bases match TRBD1. In germline, CDR1 is SNHLY, CDR2 FYNNEI. V dropped 4 bases and J dropped 1; count of bases not matched to a gene: 2. The CDR3 has 14 residues. The CDR3 spells CASSGGTGNTEAFF. The CDR3 DNA is TGTGCCAGCAGTGGGGGGACAGGGAACACTGAAGCTTTCTTT.

The J gene is TRBJ1-2, the V gene TRBV6-6; tentative D call: TRBD1 (5 bases). V was trimmed by 4 bases and J by 4 bases, leaving 13 bases between them. The V gene's germline CDR1 is MNHNY and CDR2 SVGAGI (reference sequence). The CDR3 loop spans 14 amino acids. The CDR3: CASSWDAGSYGYTF. For the CDR3, the DNA is TGTGCCAGCAGTTGGGACGCGGGGAGCTATGGCTACACCTTC.

This chain joins TRBV5-4 and TRBJ1-2, with 7 bases matching TRBD1. The CDR3 extends over 15 amino acids. CDR1 is SGHNT, CDR2 YYREEE, per germline (reference sequence). J lost 0 bases, V lost 5 bases, and 7 bases had no gene match. The CDR3 sequence is CASRDWDRSNYGYTF. Here the CDR3 DNA reads TGTGCCAGCAGGGACTGGGACAGATCTAACTATGGCTACACCTTC.

The chain joins TRBV7-2 to TRBJ2-2, with D perhaps matching TRBD2 (6 bases). Germline values: CDR1 SGHTA, CDR2 FQGNSA. This CDR3 has 14 amino acids. V lost 3 bases and J 7 bases, leaving 12 bases between the germline ends. The CDR3 sequence: CASSFLAGLGELFF. The CDR3 DNA reads TGTGCCAGCAGCTTTTTGGCGGGGCTCGGGGAGCTGTTTTTT.

This chain connects TRBV2 to TRBJ2-1; D is possibly TRBD2 (7 bases). Trimming stripped 4 bases from V and 6 bases from J, with 13 bases between. This CDR3 has 14 amino acids. CDR1 is SNHLY, CDR2 FYNNEI, per germline. The DNA of the CDR3 is TGTGCCAGCAGTGGTCGGGGGGCGTTCAATGAGCAGTTCTTC. This sequence encodes CASSGRGAFNEQFF. Together with reference TRBV2 and TRBJ2-1, the CDR3 gives the full variable domain: EPEVTQTPSHQVTQMGQEVILRCVPISNHLYFYWYRQILGQKVEFLVSFYNNEISEKSEIFDDQFSVERPDGSNFTLKIRSTKLEDSAMYFCASSGRGAFNEQFFGPGTRLTVL.

The chain combines TRBV6-6 with TRBJ2-2; 9 bases fit TRBD2. The CDR3 consists of 15 residues. The germline V gene has CDR1 MNHNY and CDR2 SVGAGI (reference sequence). The trim removed 7 bases at V and 6 bases at J, leaving 9 bases unmatched. CDR3 protein: CASKVAGDLSGELFF. The CDR3 region has the DNA TGTGCCAGCAAAGTAGCGGGGGATTTGTCCGGGGAGCTGTTTTTT.

Note on this clone: Without the conserved terminal phenylalanine or tryptophan, this CDR3 likely stems from a read error. It is unclear where the CDR3 begins or ends on the DNA, so no DNA is shown, and the CDR3 is as TCRdb lists it. The rearrangement joins TRBV21-1 to TRBJ2-2; the tabulated D call, TRBD2, remains unverified against the DNA. TRBV21-1 is a pseudogene segment. The CDR3 totals 11 residues, both ends included. The CDR3 reads CASSKDKGSGL.

The DNA for the CDR3 is TGTGCCAGCGGGAACCGGGACAGACAAGCACGAGCTTTCTTT. Its protein product is CASGNRDRQARAFF. This sequence joins TRBV27 and TRBJ1-1; 7 nucleotides line up with TRBD1. With 8 bases clipped from V and 10 bases from J, the junction kept 16 bases outside the gene matches. The germline V gene has CDR1 MNHEY and CDR2 SMNVEV (reference sequence). This CDR3 is 14 amino acids long.

This rearrangement joins TRBV7-9 to TRBJ1-2, with D possibly TRBD1 on 6 matching bases. The V end lost 6 bases, the J end lost 6 bases, and 26 bases lay between the germline ends. This CDR3 has 17 residues. CDR1 SEHNR and CDR2 FQNEAQ come from the germline V gene (reference sequence). CDR3 DNA: TGTGCCAGCAGTGCAAACACTCCGGGACAACGAACGGATGGCTACACCTTC. Residues: CASSANTPGQRTDGYTF.

The chain employs TRBV11-2 and TRBJ2-1; the match to TRBD2 covers 13 bases. The CDR3 spans 17 residues. Trimming cost V 0 bases and J 6 bases; bases outside gene matches: 5. Germline CDR1 and CDR2: SGHAT and FQNNGV. CDR3 amino acids: CASSLETSGGPSNEQFF. For the CDR3, the DNA is TGTGCCAGCAGCTTAGAGACTAGCGGGGGGCCCAGCAATGAGCAGTTCTTC.

The CDR3 DNA sequence: TGCGCCAGCAGCTTAATCGGGACTAGCGGGGGGGCCAGGGCAGATACGCAGTATTTT. This encodes CASSLIGTSGGARADTQYF. J is TRBJ2-3 and V is TRBV5-1, with 16 bases that match TRBD2. CDR3 size: 19 residues. V lost 2 bases to trimming and J lost 4 bases; unmatched junction nucleotides: 10. CDR1 and CDR2 from the germline V gene are SGHRS and YFSETQ.

This chain connects TRBV11-2 to TRBJ2-7, with TRBD2 matching over 8 bases. Germline lookup yields CDR1 SGHAT and CDR2 FQNNGV. The trim removed 4 bases at V and 3 bases at J, leaving 8 bases unmatched. This CDR3 is 15 amino acids long. CDR3 amino acids: CASSSLRSGSYEQYF. The CDR3 nucleotides are TGTGCCAGCAGCTCCCTTAGAAGCGGGAGCTACGAGCAGTACTTC.

This clone was picked up a small number of times. The V gene is TRBV30, the J gene TRBJ1-1; D remains unclear. The CDR3 spans 14 residues. The V and J ends lost 4 bases and 0 bases respectively, with 12 bases between them. Germline V gene data show CDR1 as GTSNPN and CDR2 as SVGIG (reference sequence). CDR3 sequence: CAWKSRFMNTEAFF. CDR3 nucleotides: TGTGCCTGGAAATCACGGTTCATGAACACTGAAGCTTTCTTT. The full variable domain, rest sourced from reference TRBV30 and TRBJ1-1, is SQTIHQWPATLVQPVGSPLSLECTVEGTSNPNLYWYRQAAGRGLQLLFYSVGIGQISSEVPQNLSASRPQDRQFILSSKKLLLSDSGFYLCAWKSRFMNTEAFFGQGTRLTVV.

The CDR3, as DNA: TGTGCCAGCAGCTCCTACTACGAGCAGTACTTC. Translation: CASSSYYEQYF. The chain has TRBV7-3 and TRBJ2-7; D is uncertain. Germline CDR1 is SGHTA and CDR2 is FQGTGA. The CDR3 is made up of 11 amino acids. The ends were cut back, 4 bases at V and 3 bases at J, with 4 bases in the middle.

The chain couples TRBV18 to TRBJ1-4; no clear D. Trimming pared 4 bases from V and 4 bases from J, leaving 10 bases between. Germline CDR1 KGHSH, CDR2 LQKENI. The CDR3 consists of 14 residues. The CDR3, as DNA: TGTGCCAGCTCACTTGGCGGGTTTAATGAAAAACTGTTTTTT. Translated, it gives CASSLGGFNEKLFF.

The gene calls are TRBV6-1 and TRBJ1-2; D ambiguous. This CDR3 spans 12 amino acids. CDR1 is MNHNS, CDR2 SASEGT, per germline. Between the trimmed V and J ends, which lost 4 bases and 0 bases, there was a span of 3 bases. Here the CDR3 DNA reads TGTGCCAGCAGTGTAGCTAACTATGGCTACACCTTC. It translates to CASSVANYGYTF.

This chain connects TRBV30 to TRBJ1-5, with 7 bases aligning to TRBD1. The CDR3 contains 16 residues. The V gene's germline CDR1 is GTSNPN and CDR2 SVGIG (reference sequence). The junction had 11 bases not matched to a gene; V was cut back by 2 bases and J by 4 bases. CDR3 DNA sequence: TGTGCCTGGAGTCGAACGACAGGGAGTGGTAATCAGCCCCAGCATTTT. Amino acid sequence: CAWSRTTGSGNQPQHF. The full variable domain, rest sourced from reference TRBV30 and TRBJ1-5, is SQTIHQWPATLVQPVGSPLSLECTVEGTSNPNLYWYRQAAGRGLQLLFYSVGIGQISSEVPQNLSASRPQDRQFILSSKKLLLSDSGFYLCAWSRTTGSGNQPQHFGDGTRLSIL.

The chain links TRBV18 to TRBJ1-2, with 7 bases fitting TRBD1. The V gene's germline CDR1 is KGHSH and CDR2 LQKENI. V shed 4 bases, J shed 4 bases, and the junction held 3 bases outside the gene matches. The CDR3 extends over 13 amino acids. In DNA form, the CDR3 reads TGTGCCAGCTCACGGGACAGCTCCTATGGCTACACCTTC. Translating gives CASSRDSSYGYTF.

V gene TRBV11-2 combines with J gene TRBJ2-1; 12 positions agree with TRBD1. After removal of 5 bases from V and 6 bases from J, the junction contained 8 bases not matched to a gene. CDR1 is SGHAT and CDR2 is FQNNGV in the germline V gene. The CDR3 spans 16 residues. CDR3 amino acids: CASSPNRDRGPNEQFF. CDR3 bases: TGTGCCAGCAGCCCAAACCGGGACAGGGGGCCCAATGAGCAGTTCTTC.

In regard to this clone: Germline and junction disagree at one end, which may indicate a read error. V usage is TRBV2 and J usage is TRBJ2-5; 10 nucleotides line up with TRBD2. CDR3 length equals 13 residues. Germline values: CDR1 SNHLY, CDR2 FYNNEI. The CDR3 region has the DNA TGTGCCAGCAGTGATGAGCGGGGGGGCCGGGTGGACTTC. Translating gives CASSDERGGRVDF.

This clone was seen only once. V gene TRBV19 combines with J gene TRBJ1-5, with no clear D. The V end lost 3 bases, the J end lost 4 bases, and 10 bases lay between the germline ends. CDR1 and CDR2 (germline): LNHDA, SQIVND (reference sequence). This CDR3 has 14 residues. This CDR3 is CASSIPGGNQPQHF. The CDR3 DNA follows: TGTGCCAGTAGTATCCCGGGTGGTAATCAGCCCCAGCATTTT.

The rearrangement joins TRBV12-5 to TRBJ1-2; 10 bases match TRBD1. Unmatched junction bases numbered 14, after V lost 0 bases and J lost 7 bases. Germline V gene lookup returns CDR1 LGHNT and CDR2 FRNRAP. CDR3 length equals 18 residues. The DNA for the CDR3 is TGTGCTAGTGGTTTGGTAAACAAGACGGGACAGGGGTTGTTTGGCTACACCTTC. It yields the protein CASGLVNKTGQGLFGYTF.

The gene calls are TRBV15 and TRBJ2-3; D call uncertain. Trimming pared 1 base from V and 2 bases from J, leaving 7 bases between. The CDR3 has 14 amino acids. The germline V gene has CDR1 LNHNV and CDR2 YYDKDF (reference sequence). DNA for the CDR3: TGTGCCACCAGCAGAGGGAGCTTCACAGATACGCAGTATTTT. Protein sequence: CATSRGSFTDTQYF.

The chain couples TRBV30 to TRBJ2-2; 7 bases map to TRBD1. The CDR3 sequence is 16 residues long. Germline trimming cut 1 base from V and 5 bases from J; bases unmatched to any gene: 10. The germline CDR1 and CDR2 sequences are GTSNPN and SVGIG (reference sequence). In DNA form, the CDR3 reads TGTGCCTGGAGTGGAAAGACAGGGCGGTGGACCGGGGAGCTGTTTTTT. Its translation is CAWSGKTGRWTGELFF. Filled out from reference TRBV30 and TRBJ2-2, the complete variable domain reads SQTIHQWPATLVQPVGSPLSLECTVEGTSNPNLYWYRQAAGRGLQLLFYSVGIGQISSEVPQNLSASRPQDRQFILSSKKLLLSDSGFYLCAWSGKTGRWTGELFFGEGSRLTVL.

This clone was recorded once. The chain joins TRBV19 to TRBJ2-1; possibly TRBD2 for D (5 bases). The CDR3 is 15 residues long. CDR1 LNHDA and CDR2 SQIVND come from the germline V gene (reference sequence). Trimming pared 2 bases from V and 6 bases from J, leaving 14 bases between. DNA for the CDR3: TGTGCCAGTAGTATAAAGTCTAGCCGGTCCAATGAGCAGTTCTTC. As protein: CASSIKSSRSNEQFF.